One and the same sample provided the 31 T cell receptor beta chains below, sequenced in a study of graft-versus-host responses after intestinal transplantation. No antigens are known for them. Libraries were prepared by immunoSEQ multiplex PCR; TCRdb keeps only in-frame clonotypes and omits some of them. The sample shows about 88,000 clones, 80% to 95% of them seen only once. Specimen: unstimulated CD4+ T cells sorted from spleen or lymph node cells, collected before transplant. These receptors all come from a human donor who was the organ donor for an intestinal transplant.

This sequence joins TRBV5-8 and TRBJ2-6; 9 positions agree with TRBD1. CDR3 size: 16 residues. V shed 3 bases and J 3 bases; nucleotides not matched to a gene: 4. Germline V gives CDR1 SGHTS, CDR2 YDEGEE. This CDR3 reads CASSSRTGDGANVLTF. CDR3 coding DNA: TGTGCCAGCAGCTCTCGGACAGGGGATGGGGCCAACGTCCTGACTTTC.

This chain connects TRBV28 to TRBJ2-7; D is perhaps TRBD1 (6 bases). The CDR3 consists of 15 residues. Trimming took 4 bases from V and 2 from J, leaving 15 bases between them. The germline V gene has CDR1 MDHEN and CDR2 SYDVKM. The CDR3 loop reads CASSSEDRGTYEQYF. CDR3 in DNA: TGTGCCAGCAGTTCCGAGGACAGAGGGACCTACGAGCAGTACTTC.

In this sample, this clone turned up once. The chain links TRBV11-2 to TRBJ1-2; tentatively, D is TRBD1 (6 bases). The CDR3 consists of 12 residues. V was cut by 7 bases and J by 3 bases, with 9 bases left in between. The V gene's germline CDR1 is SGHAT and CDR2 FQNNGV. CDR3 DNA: TGTGCCAGCACCAACAGGGACTATGGCTACACCTTC. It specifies CASTNRDYGYTF.

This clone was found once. For the CDR3, the DNA is TGTGCCAGCAGCCGAGTGCGTCGCTACGAGCAGTACTTC. Translated, it gives CASSRVRRYEQYF. The chain links TRBV7-2 to TRBJ2-7; D remains unclear. Germline-derived CDR1 and CDR2 are SGHTA and FQGNSA. This CDR3 spans 13 amino acids. Trimming removed 5 bases at V and 3 bases at J, with 11 bases between. The complete variable domain, with remaining parts taken from reference TRBV7-2 and TRBJ2-7, reads GAGVSQSPSNKVTEKGKDVELRCDPISGHTALYWYRQSLGQGLEFLIYFQGNSAPDKSGLPSDRFSAERTGGSVSTLTIQRTQQEDSAVYLCASSRVRRYEQYFGPGTRLTVT.

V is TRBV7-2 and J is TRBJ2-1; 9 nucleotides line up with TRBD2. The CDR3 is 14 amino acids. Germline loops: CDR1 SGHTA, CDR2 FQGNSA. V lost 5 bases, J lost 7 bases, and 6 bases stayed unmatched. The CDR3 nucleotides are TGTGCCAGCAGCCCGGGACTAGCATCGAATGAGCAGTTCTTC. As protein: CASSPGLASNEQFF.

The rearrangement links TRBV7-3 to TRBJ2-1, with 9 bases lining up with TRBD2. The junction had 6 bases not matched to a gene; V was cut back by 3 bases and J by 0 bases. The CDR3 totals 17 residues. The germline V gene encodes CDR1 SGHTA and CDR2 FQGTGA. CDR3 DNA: TGTGCCAGCAGCTTGACTAGCGGCGGGAGCTCCTACAATGAGCAGTTCTTC. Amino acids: CASSLTSGGSSYNEQFF.

This CDR3 is CASSFGPEACEQYF. In DNA, the CDR3 is TGTGCCAGCAGCTTCGGACCGGAGGCGTGCGAGCAGTACTTC. The chain combines TRBV7-3 with TRBJ2-7, with a possible D match to TRBD2 (5 bases). Germline V gives CDR1 SGHTA, CDR2 FQGTGA. The CDR3 consists of 14 residues. Trimming cost V 3 bases and J 6 bases, with 15 bases left between them. The entire variable domain, with the rest obtained from reference TRBV7-3 and TRBJ2-7, is as follows: GAGVSQTPSNKVTEKGKYVELRCDPISGHTALYWYRQSLGQGPEFLIYFQGTGAADDSGLPNDRFFAVRPEGSVSTLKIQRTERGDSAVYLCASSFGPEACEQYFGPGTRLTVT.

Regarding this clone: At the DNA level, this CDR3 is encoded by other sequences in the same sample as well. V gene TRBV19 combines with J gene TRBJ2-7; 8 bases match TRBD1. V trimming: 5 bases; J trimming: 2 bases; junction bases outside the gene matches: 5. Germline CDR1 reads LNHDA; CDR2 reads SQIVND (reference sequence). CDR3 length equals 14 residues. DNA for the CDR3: TGTGCCAGTAGTTCCGGGACAGGAGCCTACGAGCAGTACTTC. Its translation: CASSSGTGAYEQYF.

The CDR3 protein is CASGSSTSGNVYEQYF. The DNA for the CDR3 is TGTGCCAGCGGCTCTTCCACTAGCGGGAATGTCTACGAGCAGTACTTC. This chain connects TRBV27 to TRBJ2-7, with 10 bases matching TRBD2. V shed 8 bases and J 3 bases; nucleotides not matched to a gene: 13. From germline, CDR1 is MNHEY and CDR2 SMNVEV (reference sequence). This CDR3 contains 16 residues.

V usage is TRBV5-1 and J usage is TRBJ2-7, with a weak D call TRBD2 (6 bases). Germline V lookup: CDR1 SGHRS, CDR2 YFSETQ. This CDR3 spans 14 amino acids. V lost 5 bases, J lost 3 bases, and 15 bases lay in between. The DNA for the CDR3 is TGCGCCAGCAGGGCGGGGCAGGAGGGCTACGAGCAGTACTTC. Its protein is CASRAGQEGYEQYF.

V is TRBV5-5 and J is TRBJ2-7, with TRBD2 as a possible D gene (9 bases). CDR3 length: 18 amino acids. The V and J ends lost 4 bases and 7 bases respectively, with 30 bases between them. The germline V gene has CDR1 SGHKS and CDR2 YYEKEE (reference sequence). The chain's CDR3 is CASSPPPHGQGGLAEQYF. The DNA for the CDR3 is TGTGCCAGCAGCCCGCCACCACATGGACAGGGTGGACTAGCGGAGCAGTACTTC. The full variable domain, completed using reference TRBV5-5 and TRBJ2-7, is DAGVTQSPTHLIKTRGQQVTLRCSPISGHKSVSWYQQVLGQGPQFIFQYYEKEERGRGNFPDRFSARQFPNYSSELNVNALLLGDSALYLCASSPPPHGQGGLAEQYFGPGTRLTVT.

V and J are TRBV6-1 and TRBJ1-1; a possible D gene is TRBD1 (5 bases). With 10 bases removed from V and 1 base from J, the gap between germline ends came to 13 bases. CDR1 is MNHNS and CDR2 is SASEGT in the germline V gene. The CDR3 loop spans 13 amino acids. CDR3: CATTGGWNTEAFF. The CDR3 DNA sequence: TGTGCCACCACGGGGGGGTGGAACACTGAAGCTTTCTTT.

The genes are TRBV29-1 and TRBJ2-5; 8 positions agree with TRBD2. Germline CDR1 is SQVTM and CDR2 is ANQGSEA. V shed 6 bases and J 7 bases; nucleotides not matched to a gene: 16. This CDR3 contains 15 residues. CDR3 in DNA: TGCAGCGTCCGCACGTGGGTGCGGGGGGTGGGGACCCAGTACTTC. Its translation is CSVRTWVRGVGTQYF.

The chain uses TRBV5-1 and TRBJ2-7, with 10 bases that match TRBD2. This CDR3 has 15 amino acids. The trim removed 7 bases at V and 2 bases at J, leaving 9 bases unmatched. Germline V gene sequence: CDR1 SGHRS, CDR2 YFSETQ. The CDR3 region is CASGLTSGVTYEQYF. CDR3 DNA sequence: TGCGCCAGCGGCCTAACTAGCGGGGTTACCTACGAGCAGTACTTC.

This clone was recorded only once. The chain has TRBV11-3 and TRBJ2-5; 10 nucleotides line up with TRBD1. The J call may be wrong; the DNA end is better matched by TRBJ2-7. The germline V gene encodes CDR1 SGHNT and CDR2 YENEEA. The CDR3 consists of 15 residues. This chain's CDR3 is CASSQAGTGAYEQYF. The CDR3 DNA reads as TGTGCCAGCAGCCAGGCGGGGACAGGGGCGTACGAGCAGTACTTC.

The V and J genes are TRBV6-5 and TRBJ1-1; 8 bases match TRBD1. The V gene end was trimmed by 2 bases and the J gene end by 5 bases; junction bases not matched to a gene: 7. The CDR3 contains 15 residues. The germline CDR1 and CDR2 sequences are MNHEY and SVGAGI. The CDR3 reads CASSYGQGARTEAFF. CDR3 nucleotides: TGTGCCAGCAGTTACGGGCAGGGGGCAAGGACTGAAGCTTTCTTT.

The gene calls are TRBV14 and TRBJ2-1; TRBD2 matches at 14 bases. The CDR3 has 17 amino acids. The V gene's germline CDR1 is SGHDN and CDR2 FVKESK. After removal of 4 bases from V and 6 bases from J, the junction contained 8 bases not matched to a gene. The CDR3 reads CASSPGTSGSVLNEQFF. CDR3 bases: TGTGCCAGCAGCCCGGGGACTAGCGGGAGTGTCCTCAATGAGCAGTTCTTC.

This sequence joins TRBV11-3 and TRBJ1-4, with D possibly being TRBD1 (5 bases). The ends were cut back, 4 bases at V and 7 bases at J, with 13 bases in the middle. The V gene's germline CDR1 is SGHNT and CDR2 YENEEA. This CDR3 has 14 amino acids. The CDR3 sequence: CASSSRVQSEKLFF. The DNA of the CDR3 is TGTGCCAGCAGCTCCAGGGTGCAAAGTGAAAAACTGTTTTTT.

For the CDR3, the DNA is TGCGCCAGCAGCCCTAGCGGGAGTGGAGATACGCAGTATTTT. It translates to CASSPSGSGDTQYF. The genes are TRBV5-1 and TRBJ2-3, with 10 bases matching TRBD2. The ends lost 4 bases at V and 5 bases at J; junction bases unmatched: 4. This CDR3 contains 14 residues. Germline V gives CDR1 SGHRS, CDR2 YFSETQ.

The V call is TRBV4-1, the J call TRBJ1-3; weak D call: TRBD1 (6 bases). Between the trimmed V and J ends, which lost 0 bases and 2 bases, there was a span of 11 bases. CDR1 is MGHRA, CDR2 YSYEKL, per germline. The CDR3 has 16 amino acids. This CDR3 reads CASSQDLGGAGNTIYF. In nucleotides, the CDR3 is TGCGCCAGCAGCCAAGATCTAGGGGGGGCTGGAAACACCATATATTTT.

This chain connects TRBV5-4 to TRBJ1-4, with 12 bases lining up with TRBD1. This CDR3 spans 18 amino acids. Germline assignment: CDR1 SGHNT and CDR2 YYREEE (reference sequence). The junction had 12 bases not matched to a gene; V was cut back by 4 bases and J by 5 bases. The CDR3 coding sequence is TGTGCCAGCAGCCGGGGACAGGGGGCTAGCGGGGGAAATGAAAAACTGTTTTTT. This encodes CASSRGQGASGGNEKLFF.

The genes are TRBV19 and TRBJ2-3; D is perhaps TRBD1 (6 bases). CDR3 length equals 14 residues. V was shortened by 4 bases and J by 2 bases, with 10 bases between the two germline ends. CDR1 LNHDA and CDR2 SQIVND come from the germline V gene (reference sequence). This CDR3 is CASSRPGATDTQYF. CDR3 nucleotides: TGTGCCAGTAGTAGACCAGGGGCCACAGATACGCAGTATTTT. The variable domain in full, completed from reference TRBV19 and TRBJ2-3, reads DGGITQSPKYLFRKEGQNVTLSCEQNLNHDAMYWYRQDPGQGLRLIYYSQIVNDFQKGDIAEGYSVSREKKESFPLTVTSAQKNPTAFYLCASSRPGATDTQYFGPGTRLTVL.

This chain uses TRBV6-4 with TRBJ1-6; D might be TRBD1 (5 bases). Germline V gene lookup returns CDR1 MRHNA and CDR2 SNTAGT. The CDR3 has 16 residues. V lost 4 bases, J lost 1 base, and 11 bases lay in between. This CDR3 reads CASSGGGESYNSPLHF. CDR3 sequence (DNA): TGTGCCAGCAGTGGGGGGGGTGAATCCTATAATTCACCCCTCCACTTT.

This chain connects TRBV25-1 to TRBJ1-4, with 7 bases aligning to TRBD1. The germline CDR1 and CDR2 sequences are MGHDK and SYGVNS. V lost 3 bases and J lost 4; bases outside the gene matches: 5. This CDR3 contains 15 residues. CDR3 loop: CASSEMRQGNEKLFF. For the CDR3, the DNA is TGTGCCAGCAGTGAGATGAGACAGGGTAATGAAAAACTGTTTTTT.

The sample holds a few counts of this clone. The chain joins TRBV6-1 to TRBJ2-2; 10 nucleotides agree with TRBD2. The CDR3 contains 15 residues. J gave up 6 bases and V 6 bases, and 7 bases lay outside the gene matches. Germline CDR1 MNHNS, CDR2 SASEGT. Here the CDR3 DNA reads TGTGCCAGCAGGCTAGCGGGAGTTATCTCCGGGGAGCTGTTTTTT. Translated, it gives CASRLAGVISGELFF.

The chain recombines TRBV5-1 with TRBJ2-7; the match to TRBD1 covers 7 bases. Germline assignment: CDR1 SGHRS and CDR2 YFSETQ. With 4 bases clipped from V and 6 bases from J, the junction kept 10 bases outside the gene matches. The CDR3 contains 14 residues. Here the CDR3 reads CASSQWDSSAEQYF. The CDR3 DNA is TGCGCCAGCAGCCAATGGGACAGCTCGGCCGAGCAGTACTTC.

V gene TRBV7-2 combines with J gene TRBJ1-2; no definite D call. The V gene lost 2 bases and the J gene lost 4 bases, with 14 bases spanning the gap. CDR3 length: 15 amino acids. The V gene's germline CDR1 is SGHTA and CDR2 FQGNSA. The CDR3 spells CASSLRGTHGYGYTF. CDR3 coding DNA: TGTGCCAGCAGCTTAAGAGGTACTCACGGCTATGGCTACACCTTC.

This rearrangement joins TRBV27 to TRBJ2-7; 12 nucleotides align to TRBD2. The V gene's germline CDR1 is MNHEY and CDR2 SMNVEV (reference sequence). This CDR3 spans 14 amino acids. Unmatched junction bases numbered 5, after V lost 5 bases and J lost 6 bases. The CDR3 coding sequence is TGTGCCAGCAGTCGAAAACTAGCGGGAGGCGAGCAGTACTTC. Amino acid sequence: CASSRKLAGGEQYF.

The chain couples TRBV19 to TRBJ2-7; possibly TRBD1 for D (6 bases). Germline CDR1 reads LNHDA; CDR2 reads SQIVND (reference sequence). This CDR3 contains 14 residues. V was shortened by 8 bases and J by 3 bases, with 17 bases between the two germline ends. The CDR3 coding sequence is TGTGCCAGTGGGGAGACAGGTCCGCTCTACGAGCAGTACTTC. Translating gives CASGETGPLYEQYF.

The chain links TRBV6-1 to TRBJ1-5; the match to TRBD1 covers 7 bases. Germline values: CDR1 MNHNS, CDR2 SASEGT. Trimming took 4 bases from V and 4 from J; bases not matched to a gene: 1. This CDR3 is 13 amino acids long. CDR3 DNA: TGTGCCAGCAGTGGGGACAGTAATCAGCCCCAGCATTTT. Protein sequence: CASSGDSNQPQHF.

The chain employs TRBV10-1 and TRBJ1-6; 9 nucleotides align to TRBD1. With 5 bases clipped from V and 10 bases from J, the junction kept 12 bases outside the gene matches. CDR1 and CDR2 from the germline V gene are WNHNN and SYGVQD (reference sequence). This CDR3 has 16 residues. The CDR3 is CASSTDRTGDRSPLHF. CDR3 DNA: TGCGCCAGCAGTACAGACCGGACAGGGGACAGATCACCCCTCCACTTT.